This TCR beta chain was found in a study of T cell repertoires in cytomegalovirus infection. Study summary: Based on public TCR beta signatures, there were indications of CMV infection and of a matching HLA type. Study-wide results and limits: The ex vivo response was dominated by HLA-C-restricted CMV-specific TCR beta clonotypes. Summed public TCR beta family frequency identified CMV carriers bearing the relevant HLA.

TCRdb processed the reads anew with MiXCR; each CDR3 protein has one entry. The repertoire holds under 250,000 distinct CDR3 sequences, with around 6.4% as singletons. This clonotype came up a few times. The antigen is unknown. The sequence came from a human donor in good health (CMV status not recorded). Some clones in this sample may be carry-over from other donors' samples. Sequenced input: PBMCs.

The CDR3: CASSTRDEQFF. The CDR3 DNA follows: TGTGCCAGTAGTACCCGGGACGAGCAGTTCTTC. This sequence joins TRBV19 and TRBJ2-1; either TRBD1 or TRBD2 may supply D (5 bases each). The germline V gene has CDR1 LNHDA and CDR2 SQIVND (reference sequence). This CDR3 spans 11 amino acids. Deletions cut 4 bases from V and 10 bases from J, with 8 bases between.